This TCR beta chain was identified in a study of cytomegalovirus exposure and HLA in healthy donors. Study results and caveats: Later, an analysis showed that TCR beta chains associated with HLA were more clonally expanded than others that were equally common.

The PCR employed 60 Vbeta primers together with 13 Jbeta primers. The protocol was immunoSEQ multiplex PCR, while the TCRdb copy is restricted to in-frame clones and leaves out a portion. The repertoire includes about 160,000 clones, roughly 85% of them detected once, and under 2.5% sits in the top ten. Points on this clone: Its specificity is not known.

V dropped 5 bases and J dropped 6; count of bases not matched to a gene: 5. This CDR3 region has 13 residues. Germline assignment: CDR1 SGHAT and CDR2 FQNNGV. The sample comprised PBMCs. The source is a man aged 35 to 55 in good health and CMV-seronegative. This chain connects TRBV11-2 to TRBJ2-3; 7 bases fit TRBD2. The CDR3 coding sequence is TGTGCCAGCAGCCCGACTAGCCTGGATACGCAGTATTTT. This sequence encodes CASSPTSLDTQYF.